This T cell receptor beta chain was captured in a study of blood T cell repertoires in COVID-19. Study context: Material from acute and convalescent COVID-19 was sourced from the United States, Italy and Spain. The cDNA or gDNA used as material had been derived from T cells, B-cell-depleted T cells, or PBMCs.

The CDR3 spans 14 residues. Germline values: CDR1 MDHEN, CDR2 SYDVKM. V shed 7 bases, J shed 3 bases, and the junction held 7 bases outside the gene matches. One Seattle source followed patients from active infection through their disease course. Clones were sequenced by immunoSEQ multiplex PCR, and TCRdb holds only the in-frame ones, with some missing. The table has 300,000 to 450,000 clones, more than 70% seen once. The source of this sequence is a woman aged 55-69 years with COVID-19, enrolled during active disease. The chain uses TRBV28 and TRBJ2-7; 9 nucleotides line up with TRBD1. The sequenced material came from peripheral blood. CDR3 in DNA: TGTGCCAGCATTACGGGACAGGGTGGCTACGAGCAGTACTTC. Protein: CASITGQGGYEQYF.